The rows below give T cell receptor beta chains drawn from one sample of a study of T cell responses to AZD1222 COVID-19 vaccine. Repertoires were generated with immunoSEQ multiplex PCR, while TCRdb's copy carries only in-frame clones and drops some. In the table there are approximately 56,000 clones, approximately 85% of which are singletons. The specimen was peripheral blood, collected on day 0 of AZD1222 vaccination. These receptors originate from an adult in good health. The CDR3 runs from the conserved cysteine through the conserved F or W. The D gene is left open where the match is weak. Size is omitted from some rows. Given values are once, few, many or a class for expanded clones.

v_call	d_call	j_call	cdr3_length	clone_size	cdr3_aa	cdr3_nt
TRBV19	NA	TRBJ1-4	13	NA	CVSSPPNGEKLFF	TGTGTCAGTAGTCCCCCGAATGGTGAAAAACTGTTTTTT
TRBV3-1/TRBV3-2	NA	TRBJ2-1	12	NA	CASSHPGQEQFF	TGTGCCAGCAGCCACCCCGGCCAAGAGCAGTTCTTC
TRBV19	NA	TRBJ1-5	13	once	CASSPGFNQPQHF	TGTGCCAGTAGCCCCGGGTTCAATCAGCCCCAGCATTTT
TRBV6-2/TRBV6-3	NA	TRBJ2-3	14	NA	CASSYRRGGDTQYF	TGTGCCAGCAGTTACAGGAGGGGTGGAGATACGCAGTATTTT
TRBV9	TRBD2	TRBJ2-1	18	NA	CASSVDRYSGGNYNEQFF	TGTGCCAGCAGCGTAGATAGGTATAGCGGGGGGAACTACAATGAGCAGTTCTTC
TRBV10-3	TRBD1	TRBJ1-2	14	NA	CAIRLGTASYGYTF	TGTGCCATCAGATTAGGGACAGCCTCCTATGGCTACACCTTC
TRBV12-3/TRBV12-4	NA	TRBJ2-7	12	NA	CASSDNSYEQYF	TGTGCCAGCAGCGACAACTCCTACGAGCAGTACTTC
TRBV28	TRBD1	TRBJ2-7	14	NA	CASFTGTGVFRQYF	TGTGCCAGCTTTACCGGGACAGGGGTGTTCCGGCAGTACTTC
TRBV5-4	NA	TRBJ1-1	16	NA	CASSSLRDTMNTEAFF	TGTGCCAGCAGCTCCCTCAGAGACACGATGAACACTGAAGCTTTCTTT
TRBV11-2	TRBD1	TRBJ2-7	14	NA	CASSRDRGVYEQYF	TGTGCCAGCAGTCGGGACAGGGGTGTCTACGAGCAGTACTTC
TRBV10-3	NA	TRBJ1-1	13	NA	CAISDSWNTEAFF	TGTGCCATCAGCGACAGCTGGAACACTGAAGCTTTCTTT
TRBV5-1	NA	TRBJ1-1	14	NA	CASSLVPGTTEAFF	TGCGCCAGCAGCTTGGTGCCAGGTACCACTGAAGCTTTCTTT
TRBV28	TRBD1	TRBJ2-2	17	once	CASSFIRGQGGTGELFF	TGTGCCAGCAGCTTCATAAGGGGACAGGGTGGTACCGGGGAGCTGTTTTTT
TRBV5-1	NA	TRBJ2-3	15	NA	CASSLAGTFTDTQYF	TGCGCCAGCAGCTTGGCCGGCACTTTCACAGATACGCAGTATTTT
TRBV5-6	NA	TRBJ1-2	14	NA	CASSLVAGAGGYTF	TGTGCCAGCAGCTTGGTGGCAGGGGCAGGTGGCTACACCTTC
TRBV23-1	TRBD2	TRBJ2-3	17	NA	CASSHTPLAGLTDTQYF	TGCGCCAGCAGTCATACGCCACTAGCGGGGCTCACAGATACGCAGTATTTT
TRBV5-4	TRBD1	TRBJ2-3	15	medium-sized	CASSLSGTGTDTQYF	TGTGCCAGCAGCTTGTCGGGGACAGGGACAGATACGCAGTATTTT
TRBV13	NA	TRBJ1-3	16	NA	CASSLVPESSGNTIYF	TGTGCCAGCAGCTTAGTCCCGGAGAGCTCTGGAAACACCATATATTTT
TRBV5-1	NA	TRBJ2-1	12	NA	CASSLTRGEQFF	TGCGCCAGCAGCCTCACTCGGGGGGAGCAGTTCTTC
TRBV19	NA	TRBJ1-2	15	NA	CASSTGRARVYGYTF	TGTGCCAGCTCCACAGGCAGAGCCCGGGTCTATGGCTACACCTTC